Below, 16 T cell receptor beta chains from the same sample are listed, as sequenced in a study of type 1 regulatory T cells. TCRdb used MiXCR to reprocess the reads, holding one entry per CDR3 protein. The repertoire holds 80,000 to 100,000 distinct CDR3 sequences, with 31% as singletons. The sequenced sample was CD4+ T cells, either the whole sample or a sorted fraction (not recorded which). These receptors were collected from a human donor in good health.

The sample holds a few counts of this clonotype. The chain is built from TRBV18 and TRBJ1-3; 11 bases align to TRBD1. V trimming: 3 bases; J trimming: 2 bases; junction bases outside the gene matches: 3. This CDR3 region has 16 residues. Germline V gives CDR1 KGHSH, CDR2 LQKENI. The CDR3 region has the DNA TGTGCCAGCTCACCTGGACAGGGGGCAACTGGAAACACCATATATTTT. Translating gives CASSPGQGATGNTIYF.

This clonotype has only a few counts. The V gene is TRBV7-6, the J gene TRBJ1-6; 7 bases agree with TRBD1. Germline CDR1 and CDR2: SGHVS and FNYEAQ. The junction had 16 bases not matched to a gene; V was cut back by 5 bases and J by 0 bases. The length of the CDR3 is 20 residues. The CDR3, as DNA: TGTGCCAGCAGCCTTTTCGGGACAGACACTTCAAGCTCCTATAATTCACCCCTCCACTTT. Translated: CASSLFGTDTSSSYNSPLHF.

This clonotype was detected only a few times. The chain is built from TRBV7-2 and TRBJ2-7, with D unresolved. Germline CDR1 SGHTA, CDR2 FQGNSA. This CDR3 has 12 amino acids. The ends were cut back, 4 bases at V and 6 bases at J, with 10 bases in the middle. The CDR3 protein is CASSSPPGEQYF. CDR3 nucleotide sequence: TGTGCCAGCAGCTCACCGCCGGGCGAGCAGTACTTC. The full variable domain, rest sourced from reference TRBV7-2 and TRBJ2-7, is GAGVSQSPSNKVTEKGKDVELRCDPISGHTALYWYRQSLGQGLEFLIYFQGNSAPDKSGLPSDRFSAERTGGSVSTLTIQRTQQEDSAVYLCASSSPPGEQYFGPGTRLTVT.

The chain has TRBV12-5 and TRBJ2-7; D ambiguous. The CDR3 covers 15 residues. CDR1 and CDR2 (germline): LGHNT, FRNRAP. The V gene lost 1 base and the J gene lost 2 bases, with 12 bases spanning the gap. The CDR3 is CASGLDTRSTYEQYF. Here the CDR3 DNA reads TGTGCTAGTGGTTTGGACACAAGGAGTACCTACGAGCAGTACTTC.

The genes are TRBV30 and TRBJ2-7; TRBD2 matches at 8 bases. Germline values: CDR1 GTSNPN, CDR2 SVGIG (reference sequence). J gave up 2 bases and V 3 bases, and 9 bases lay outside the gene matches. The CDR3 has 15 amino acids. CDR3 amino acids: CAWRSTSGDPYEQYF. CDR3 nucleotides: TGTGCCTGGAGATCCACTAGCGGCGATCCCTACGAGCAGTACTTC.

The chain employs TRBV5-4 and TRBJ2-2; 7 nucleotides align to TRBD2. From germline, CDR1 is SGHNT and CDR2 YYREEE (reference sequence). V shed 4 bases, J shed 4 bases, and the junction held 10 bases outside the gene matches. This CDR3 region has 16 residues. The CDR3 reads CASSPVGRESTGELFF. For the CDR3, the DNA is TGTGCCAGCAGCCCCGTTGGGCGGGAGTCCACCGGGGAGCTGTTTTTT.

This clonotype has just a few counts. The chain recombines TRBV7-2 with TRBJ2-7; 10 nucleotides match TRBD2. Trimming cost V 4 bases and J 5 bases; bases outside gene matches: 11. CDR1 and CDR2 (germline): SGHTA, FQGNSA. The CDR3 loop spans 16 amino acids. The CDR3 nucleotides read TGTGCCAGCAGCTCTCAACCGGGACTAGCGACAGACGAGCAGTACTTC. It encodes CASSSQPGLATDEQYF. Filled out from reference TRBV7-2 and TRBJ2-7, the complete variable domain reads GAGVSQSPSNKVTEKGKDVELRCDPISGHTALYWYRQSLGQGLEFLIYFQGNSAPDKSGLPSDRFSAERTGGSVSTLTIQRTQQEDSAVYLCASSSQPGLATDEQYFGPGTRLTVT.

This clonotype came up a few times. This CDR3 is CSASLGQNTGELFF. Here the CDR3 DNA reads TGCAGTGCCAGTCTGGGACAAAACACCGGGGAGCTGTTTTTT. The chain has TRBV20-1 and TRBJ2-2; D is perhaps TRBD1 (6 bases). V shed 6 bases and J shed 2 bases, with 13 bases lying between them. This CDR3 has 14 residues. Germline CDR1 and CDR2: DFQATT and SNEGSKA (reference sequence).

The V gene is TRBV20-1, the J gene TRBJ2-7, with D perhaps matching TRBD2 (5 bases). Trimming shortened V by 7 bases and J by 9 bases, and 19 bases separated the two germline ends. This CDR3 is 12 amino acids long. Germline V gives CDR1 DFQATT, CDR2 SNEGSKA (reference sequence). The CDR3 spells CSGVGDRGVQYF. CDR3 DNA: TGCAGTGGAGTTGGGGATCGGGGAGTGCAGTACTTC.

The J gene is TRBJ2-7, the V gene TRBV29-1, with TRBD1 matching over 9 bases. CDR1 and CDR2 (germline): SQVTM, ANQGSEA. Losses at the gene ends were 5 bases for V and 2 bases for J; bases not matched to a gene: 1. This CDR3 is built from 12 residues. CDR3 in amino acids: CSVRDRAYEQYF. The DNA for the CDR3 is TGCAGCGTTAGGGACAGGGCCTACGAGCAGTACTTC.

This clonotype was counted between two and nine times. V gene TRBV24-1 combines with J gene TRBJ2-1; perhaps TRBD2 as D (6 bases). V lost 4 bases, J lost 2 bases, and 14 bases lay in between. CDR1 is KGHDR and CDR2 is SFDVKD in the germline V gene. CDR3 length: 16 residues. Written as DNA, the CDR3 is TGTGCCACCAGTGAATGGCGGGACGGGGCCTACAATGAGCAGTTCTTC. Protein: CATSEWRDGAYNEQFF.

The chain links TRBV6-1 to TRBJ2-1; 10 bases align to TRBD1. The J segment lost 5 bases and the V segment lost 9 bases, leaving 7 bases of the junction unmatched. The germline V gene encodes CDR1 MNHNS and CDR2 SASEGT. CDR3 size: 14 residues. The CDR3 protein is CASRDRGGHNEQFF. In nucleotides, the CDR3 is TGTGCCAGTAGGGACAGGGGTGGTCACAATGAGCAGTTCTTC.

The CDR3 DNA sequence: TGTGCCAGCAGCCTGAGCGGGAGCGCCTACAATGAGCAGTTCTTC. Translated: CASSLSGSAYNEQFF. The chain employs TRBV7-9 and TRBJ2-1; 8 bases agree with TRBD2. J was trimmed by 2 bases and V by 5 bases; bases with no gene match: 5. CDR1 and CDR2 (germline): SEHNR, FQNEAQ (reference sequence). This CDR3 comprises 15 residues.

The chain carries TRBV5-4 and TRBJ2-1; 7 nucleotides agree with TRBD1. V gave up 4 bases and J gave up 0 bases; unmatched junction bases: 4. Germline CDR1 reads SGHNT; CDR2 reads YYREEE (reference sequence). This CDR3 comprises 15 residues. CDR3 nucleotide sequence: TGTGCCAGCAGCCACAGGGGTAGCTCCTACAATGAGCAGTTCTTC. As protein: CASSHRGSSYNEQFF.

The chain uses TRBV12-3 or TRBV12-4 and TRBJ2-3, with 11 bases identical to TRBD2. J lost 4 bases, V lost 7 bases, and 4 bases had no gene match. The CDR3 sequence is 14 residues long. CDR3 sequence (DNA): TGTGCCAGCATACTAGCGGGAGTACCAGATACGCAGTATTTT. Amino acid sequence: CASILAGVPDTQYF.

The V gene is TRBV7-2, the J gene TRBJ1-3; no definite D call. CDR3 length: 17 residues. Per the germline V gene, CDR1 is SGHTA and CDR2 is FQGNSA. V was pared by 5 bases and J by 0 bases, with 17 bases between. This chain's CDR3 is CASSPPPRSNSGNTIYF. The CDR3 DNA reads TGTGCCAGCAGCCCACCCCCCAGGAGCAACTCTGGAAACACCATATATTTT.